What follows describes a single T cell receptor beta chain. Its antigen remains undetermined. Qualities for individual bases were not recorded, and no much larger clone is one base off. The instrument was an Illumina HiSeq 2500. TCR beta libraries were prepared by quantitative 5'-RACE with molecular barcodes. The original methods were these. To identify disease-linked TCR variants, a new computational method was used, one built on a probabilistic model of VDJ rearrangement. TCRdb reprocessed the public reads (quality trimming at Q25 with fastp, clone calling with MiXCR) and kept in-frame beta chains. Here each entry gathers all rows of one CDR3 protein and keeps the most common genes and DNA. The V and J calls come from TCRdb's annotation, not from the publication. This sample comprises roughly 700,000 distinct CDR3 sequences, around 20% of them detected only once. Of the sample, 19% falls within the top ten clones.

The sample is drawn from a study of CD8 T cells in ankylosing spondylitis (TCRdb year 2017). Looking at the study overall: The study profiled T cell receptor beta repertoires in healthy donors and ankylosing spondylitis patients to find disease-linked TCR variants. Peripheral blood was sampled, and synovial fluid was also collected from ankylosing spondylitis patients. In total, the full study cohort was made up of about 110 healthy donors and 25 ankylosing spondylitis patients. On the study overall, not on this receptor specifically: Significant enrichment of the disease-linked clones was reported in matched synovial fluid samples from ankylosing spondylitis patients. The disease-linked clones showed a CD8+ phenotype and occurred at relatively low frequencies in peripheral blood. A TCR beta motif made up of seven or eight highly homologous amino acid variants appeared to be characteristic of blood from ankylosing spondylitis patients. Some TCR beta motif variants had previously been reported in synovial fluid and blood of reactive arthritis patients, which suggested common disease-initiation mechanisms.

Clipping removes 3 bases from V and 2 bases from J, with 5 as the unmatched junction base count. There are 17 amino acids in the CDR3, from cysteine to phenylalanine inclusive. Left in the record is the CDR3 DNA by itself, 51 bases read in frame from the first base. Per the germline V gene, KGHSH is the CDR1 and LQKENI is the CDR2. This TCR derives from a male donor with ankylosing spondylitis. The V and J genes are TRBV18 and TRBJ2-6; the central 9 bases match TRBD1. The sample taken for sequencing was blood, either unsorted or a sorted T cell fraction (not recorded which). The bases read TGTGCCAGCTCACCCACACAGGGGGCTACTGGGGCCAACGTCCTGACTTTC. It codes for CASSPTQGATGANVLTF.